The 28 T cell receptor beta chains below come from one sample, sequenced in a study of regulatory T cells in long-lasting Graves disease. Time point given: newly diagnosed GD, antithyroid drugs for less than 3 months. PBMC-derived RNA was used for the TCR library. According to the study, TCR beta libraries were built with iRepertoire HTBI primers and CDR3-region Arm-PCR. MiXCR, applied by TCRdb to the multiplex PCR reads, yields one record per CDR3 protein. The sample lists about 520,000 distinct CDR3 sequences, around 12% seen once, with 8.9% in the top ten. This same sample was also part of a study on T cells in Graves' hyperthyroidism and ophthalmopathy.

Here the sequenced sample was peripheral blood mononuclear cells (PBMCs), taken at new diagnosis, from a patient treated with antithyroid drugs. These receptors came from a woman in her twenties or thirties with Graves disease.

This sequence joins TRBV29-1 and TRBJ1-1, with 9 bases identical to TRBD1. CDR3 length: 15 residues. V shed 6 bases and J 1 base; nucleotides not matched to a gene: 9. Germline CDR1 SQVTM, CDR2 ANQGSEA. CDR3 DNA sequence: TGCAGCGTGAGGGACAGGGACGCCTCGAACACTGAAGCTTTCTTT. Amino acids: CSVRDRDASNTEAFF.

The V call is TRBV27, the J call TRBJ2-7; 7 bases map to TRBD1. CDR1 and CDR2 from the germline V gene are MNHEY and SMNVEV (reference sequence). The CDR3 is 15 residues long. Unmatched junction bases numbered 10, after V lost 7 bases and J lost 1 base. In DNA, the CDR3 is TGTGCCAGCACGTACAGGGGACCGAAGTCCTACGAGCAGTACTTC. This translates into CASTYRGPKSYEQYF.

This clonotype was seen many times. V and J are TRBV12-3 or TRBV12-4 and TRBJ1-2, with TRBD1 as a possible D gene (6 bases). V lost 6 bases to trimming and J lost 8 bases, with 16 bases between them. This CDR3 is 13 amino acids long. CDR3 coding DNA: TGTGCCAGCAGCACCACAGGGTTGATCGGCTACACCTTC. It is translated as CASSTTGLIGYTF.

A remark on this clonotype: Given a much more abundant clone one base away, this may be a read error. The chain joins TRBV15 to TRBJ2-3; 11 bases fit TRBD2. The length of the CDR3 is 14 residues. The germline CDR1 and CDR2 sequences are LNHNV and YYDKDF (reference sequence). The CDR3 loop reads CATNRVTSGAAQYF. The CDR3 region has the DNA TGTGCCACCAACAGAGTGACTAGCGGGGCCGCTCAGTATTTT.

This clonotype occurred a few times. The chain employs TRBV5-6 and TRBJ1-1; 7 nucleotides align to TRBD1. This CDR3 spans 14 amino acids. Germline CDR1 SGHDT, CDR2 YYEEEE. V lost 3 bases to trimming and J lost 6 bases; unmatched junction nucleotides: 8. The CDR3 DNA is TGTGCCAGCAGCTATAGGACAGGCCGGCCTGAAGCTTTCTTT. The encoded protein is CASSYRTGRPEAFF.

This clonotype has a handful of counts. The chain uses TRBV30 and TRBJ2-7; D is perhaps TRBD1 or TRBD2 (5 bases each). Germline assignment: CDR1 GTSNPN and CDR2 SVGIG (reference sequence). This CDR3 contains 12 residues. Trimming took off 2 bases at V and 5 bases at J, with 10 bases between the two ends. The CDR3 bases are TGTGCCTGGAGTAGAGGGACCAACGAGCAGTACTTC. Its protein product is CAWSRGTNEQYF.

This clonotype occurred many times. This chain connects TRBV7-2 to TRBJ1-2; tentative D call: TRBD1 (5 bases). The CDR3 is made up of 14 amino acids. Trimming stripped 4 bases from V and 3 bases from J, with 12 bases between. Germline values: CDR1 SGHTA, CDR2 FQGNSA. The CDR3 DNA follows: TGTGCCAGCAGCTCGCCGGGACTTCACTATGGCTACACCTTC. It encodes CASSSPGLHYGYTF.

This clonotype occurred a few times. The chain links TRBV7-9 to TRBJ2-3, with a weak D call TRBD2 (6 bases). With 1 base removed from V and 2 bases from J, the gap between germline ends came to 16 bases. Germline loops: CDR1 SEHNR, CDR2 FQNEAQ (reference sequence). The CDR3 covers 17 residues. The CDR3 region has the DNA TGTGCCAGCAGCTTAGGGGGAGGAGTGAGCCCCACAGATACGCAGTATTTT. It specifies CASSLGGGVSPTDTQYF.

This clonotype appeared many times. This chain joins TRBV2 and TRBJ2-1; D uncertain. V dropped 6 bases and J dropped 7 bases, with 16 bases sitting between them. The CDR3 is made up of 14 amino acids. Germline values: CDR1 SNHLY, CDR2 FYNNEI. CDR3 residues: CASRAVETRNEQFF. The CDR3 coding sequence is TGTGCCAGCAGAGCCGTAGAGACGCGGAATGAGCAGTTCTTC. Based on the CDR3 plus reference TRBV2 and TRBJ2-1, the full variable domain is EPEVTQTPSHQVTQMGQEVILRCVPISNHLYFYWYRQILGQKVEFLVSFYNNEISEKSEIFDDQFSVERPDGSNFTLKIRSTKLEDSAMYFCASRAVETRNEQFFGPGTRLTVL.

This clonotype appeared many times. The V call is TRBV30, the J call TRBJ2-5; 11 nucleotides agree with TRBD2. The CDR3 loop spans 15 amino acids. The germline CDR1 and CDR2 sequences are GTSNPN and SVGIG (reference sequence). V shed 2 bases and J 1 base; nucleotides not matched to a gene: 3. Here the CDR3 reads CAWSLTSGIQETQYF. The CDR3 DNA is TGTGCCTGGAGTCTGACTAGCGGGATCCAAGAGACCCAGTACTTC.

The sample holds a few counts of this clonotype. This chain connects TRBV19 to TRBJ1-5; 10 bases line up with TRBD1. This CDR3 has 17 residues. V gave up 6 bases and J gave up 3 bases; unmatched junction bases: 11. The germline V gene encodes CDR1 LNHDA and CDR2 SQIVND (reference sequence). This CDR3 reads CASSDSRTGGVNQPQHF. CDR3 bases: TGTGCCAGTAGCGATTCCCGGACAGGGGGAGTCAATCAGCCCCAGCATTTT. The full variable domain, completed using reference TRBV19 and TRBJ1-5, is DGGITQSPKYLFRKEGQNVTLSCEQNLNHDAMYWYRQDPGQGLRLIYYSQIVNDFQKGDIAEGYSVSREKKESFPLTVTSAQKNPTAFYLCASSDSRTGGVNQPQHFGDGTRLSIL.

This clonotype appeared a few times. The chain recombines TRBV20-1 with TRBJ1-4, with D tentatively TRBD1 (5 bases). From germline, CDR1 is DFQATT and CDR2 SNEGSKA (reference sequence). V was pared by 0 bases and J by 7 bases, with 18 bases between. CDR3 size: 16 residues. The CDR3 loop reads CSARDPRQGAIEKLFF. CDR3 nucleotide sequence: TGCAGTGCTAGAGACCCAAGGCAGGGTGCGATTGAAAAACTGTTTTTT.

J is TRBJ2-5 and V is TRBV6-5, with a tentative D call TRBD2 (5 bases). The CDR3 length is 15 residues. Germline V gene sequence: CDR1 MNHEY, CDR2 SVGAGI. Deletions cut 0 bases from V and 5 bases from J, with 13 bases between. CDR3 in DNA: TGTGCCAGCAGTTACTCCCTGGACTGGTGGGAGACCCAGTACTTC. The encoded protein is CASSYSLDWWETQYF.

This clonotype was picked up one time. This sequence joins TRBV20-1 and TRBJ1-2; the match to TRBD1 covers 10 bases. Trimming cost V 3 bases and J 3 bases; bases outside gene matches: 10. This CDR3 region has 16 residues. Germline V gene data show CDR1 as DFQATT and CDR2 as SNEGSKA (reference sequence). The CDR3 DNA sequence: TGCAGTGCTAGGCCCCCACGGGACAGGGGTTACTATGGCTACACCTTC. As protein: CSARPPRDRGYYGYTF.

The chain joins TRBV6-5 to TRBJ1-3; the D is unclear. Trimming stripped 4 bases from V and 0 bases from J, with 10 bases between. Germline CDR1 is MNHEY and CDR2 is SVGAGI. There are 15 residues in the CDR3. This CDR3 is CASSLTPSSGNTIYF. CDR3 DNA: TGTGCCAGCAGTTTAACACCCTCCTCTGGAAACACCATATATTTT.

This clonotype was seen at least ten times. The chain carries TRBV28 and TRBJ2-7; 9 bases are a match to TRBD1. J gave up 3 bases and V 6 bases, and 9 bases lay outside the gene matches. The germline V gene has CDR1 MDHEN and CDR2 SYDVKM. The CDR3 is 15 amino acids. This chain's CDR3 is CASSRDRGIYYEQYF. The CDR3 nucleotides are TGTGCCAGCAGCCGTGACAGGGGGATTTACTACGAGCAGTACTTC.

This clonotype was counted a few times. This chain uses TRBV30 with TRBJ2-6; no clear D gene. The germline V gene has CDR1 GTSNPN and CDR2 SVGIG (reference sequence). This CDR3 is 20 amino acids long. V shed 0 bases and J shed 0 bases, with 21 bases lying between them. CDR3 residues: CAWSVPPSRGSSSGANVLTF. The CDR3 DNA reads TGTGCCTGGAGTGTCCCCCCGAGTCGAGGTTCGAGCTCTGGGGCCAACGTCCTGACTTTC.

The chain joins TRBV30 to TRBJ2-7; 10 bases map to TRBD2. V shed 5 bases, J shed 2 bases, and the junction held 6 bases outside the gene matches. Germline CDR1 is GTSNPN and CDR2 is SVGIG (reference sequence). The CDR3 has 14 residues. Written as DNA, the CDR3 is TGTGCCTGGCAACGAGGACTAGCGGCCTACGAGCAGTACTTC. This sequence encodes CAWQRGLAAYEQYF.

This chain joins TRBV7-9 and TRBJ2-7; 11 nucleotides agree with TRBD2. The J segment lost 0 bases and the V segment lost 6 bases, leaving 4 bases of the junction unmatched. The CDR3 is 15 amino acids. CDR1 SEHNR and CDR2 FQNEAQ come from the germline V gene (reference sequence). DNA for the CDR3: TGTGCCAGCAGACGGACTAGCGGGCACTCCTACGAGCAGTACTTC. The encoded protein is CASRRTSGHSYEQYF.

In this sample, this clonotype turned up a few times. V usage is TRBV9 and J usage is TRBJ2-5; D gene unclear. Germline CDR1 reads SGDLS; CDR2 reads YYNGEE. The V and J ends lost 0 bases and 7 bases respectively, with 4 bases between them. This CDR3 is 11 amino acids long. Here the CDR3 reads CASSVDGTQYF. In DNA form, the CDR3 reads TGTGCCAGCAGCGTAGATGGGACCCAGTACTTC.

This clonotype came up a few times. This sequence may be a read error, since a much larger clone differs from it by one base. The CDR3 DNA reads as TGTGCCAGCAGCCTGGGACTAGTGGACAATGAGCAGTTCTTC. Protein product: CASSLGLVDNEQFF. J is TRBJ2-5 and V is TRBV7-3; 8 bases line up with TRBD2. The end of the DNA aligns better with TRBJ2-1, so the J call may be wrong. From germline, CDR1 is SGHTA and CDR2 FQGTGA. There are 14 residues in the CDR3.

This clonotype was observed at least ten times. The rearrangement uses TRBV28 and TRBJ2-4, with D perhaps TRBD2 (5 bases). V was trimmed by 3 bases and J by 8 bases, leaving 20 bases between them. Germline V gives CDR1 MDHEN, CDR2 SYDVKM. This CDR3 region has 16 residues. The DNA for the CDR3 is TGTGCCAGCAGTTTTCGGCGGGCCACTCCCTCGGACATTCAGTACTTC. Translation: CASSFRRATPSDIQYF.

This clonotype appeared many times. This chain links TRBV20-1 with TRBJ1-2; unclear D gene. With 6 bases removed from V and 8 bases from J, the gap between germline ends came to 19 bases. This CDR3 is 13 amino acids long. The V gene's germline CDR1 is DFQATT and CDR2 SNEGSKA (reference sequence). CDR3 protein: CSATPPGLGGYTF. CDR3 DNA sequence: TGCAGTGCCACACCCCCGGGGTTGGGGGGCTACACCTTC.

The chain uses TRBV6-2 or TRBV6-3 and TRBJ1-4; no firm D call. Trimming took off 9 bases at V and 8 bases at J, with 19 bases between the two ends. This CDR3 comprises 14 residues. The germline V gene encodes CDR1 MNHEY and CDR2 SVGEGT. The CDR3 coding sequence is TGTGCCAGGATGATCGGGAGATTCTACGAAAAACTGTTTTTT. It encodes CARMIGRFYEKLFF.

This clonotype appeared many times. The rearrangement joins TRBV28 to TRBJ1-3; 7 bases agree with TRBD1. Trimming at V came to 6 bases and at J to 0 bases, leaving 5 bases not matched to a gene. The CDR3 is made up of 15 amino acids. CDR1 and CDR2 from the germline V gene are MDHEN and SYDVKM. The CDR3 protein is CASRMGQSSGNTIYF. The CDR3 DNA is TGTGCCAGCAGGATGGGACAGAGCTCTGGAAACACCATATATTTT.

This clonotype has a count of ten or more. V is TRBV7-9 and J is TRBJ1-6; no definite D call. CDR1 and CDR2 (germline): SEHNR, FQNEAQ (reference sequence). Trimming shortened V by 2 bases and J by 12 bases, and 11 bases separated the two germline ends. This CDR3 has 13 residues. CDR3: CASSLRAGIPLHF. The DNA for the CDR3 is TGTGCCAGCAGCTTAAGGGCGGGAATACCCCTCCACTTT.

This clonotype was detected many times. The chain has TRBV2 and TRBJ1-3; D remains ambiguous. Trimming left V 8 bases short and J 2 bases short, with 13 bases between. Germline V gene lookup returns CDR1 SNHLY and CDR2 FYNNEI. The CDR3 totals 14 residues. The DNA of the CDR3 is TGTGCCAGCGGGCAAGTAATTGCTGGAAACACCATATATTTT. Protein product: CASGQVIAGNTIYF.

The V and J genes are TRBV24-1 and TRBJ2-1; D tentatively reads TRBD1 or TRBD2 (7 bases each). The end of the DNA fits TRBJ2-5 better, so the J call may be wrong. The CDR3 runs to 15 residues. CDR1 is KGHDR and CDR2 is SFDVKD in the germline V gene. CDR3 DNA sequence: TGTGCCACCAGTGACAGGGGGGGGGCCGGAGAGACCCAGTACTTC. It yields the protein CATSDRGGAGETQYF.